The 16 T cell receptor beta chains in this list originate from one sample, sequenced in a study of early T cells in non-severe SARS-CoV-2 infection. MiXCR, applied by TCRdb to the 5' RACE reads, yields one record per CDR3 protein. This sample has 70,000 to 95,000 distinct CDR3 sequences; about 15% occur once, and the top ten carry approximately 2.6%. The sequenced sample was whole blood. The receptors stem from an adult who was a healthcare worker with PCR-confirmed SARS-CoV-2 infection or an uninfected control (not recorded which).

The chain has TRBV6-1 and TRBJ1-2; a possible D gene is TRBD1 (6 bases). Germline V CDR1 and CDR2: MNHNS, SASEGT. V shed 5 bases and J shed 3 bases, with 10 bases lying between them. The CDR3 consists of 13 residues. The CDR3 protein is CASSLQGDYGYTF. Here the CDR3 DNA reads TGTGCCAGCAGTTTACAGGGAGACTATGGCTACACCTTC.

The chain is built from TRBV5-1 and TRBJ2-1, with a possible D match to TRBD2 (7 bases). In germline, CDR1 is SGHRS, CDR2 YFSETQ. There are 15 residues in the CDR3. Trimming left V 0 bases short and J 6 bases short, with 13 bases between. The CDR3 region is CASSLGTRGSNEQFF. The CDR3 DNA is TGCGCCAGCAGCTTGGGGACTAGGGGGAGCAATGAGCAGTTCTTC. The full variable domain, in which reference TRBV5-1 and TRBJ2-1 provide the parts outside the CDR3, is KAGVTQTPRYLIKTRGQQVTLSCSPISGHRSVSWYQQTPGQGLQFLFEYFSETQRNKGNFPGRFSGRQFSNSRSEMNVSTLELGDSALYLCASSLGTRGSNEQFFGPGTRLTVL.

This clonotype was detected a few times. V usage is TRBV11-3 and J usage is TRBJ2-4; TRBD1 matches at 7 bases. Looked up from germline, CDR1 is SGHNT and CDR2 is YENEEA. CDR3 length: 19 residues. V gave up 5 bases and J gave up 1 base; unmatched junction bases: 17. CDR3 bases: TGTGCCAGCAGCCAAAGACAGGGTGTTGGAACGATGGCCAAAAACATTCAGTACTTC. It specifies CASSQRQGVGTMAKNIQYF.

This clonotype came up a few times. The chain recombines TRBV9 with TRBJ2-3; no clear D gene. The CDR3 contains 17 residues. Germline assignment: CDR1 SGDLS and CDR2 YYNGEE. Trimming cost V 0 bases and J 4 bases, with 18 bases left between them. CDR3 amino acids: CASSVEWTPQESDTQYF. The CDR3 DNA sequence: TGTGCCAGCAGCGTAGAATGGACCCCGCAGGAGTCAGATACGCAGTATTTT.

This chain joins TRBV10-3 and TRBJ1-5; possibly TRBD1 for D (5 bases). Germline CDR1 and CDR2: ENHRY and SYGVKD. This CDR3 comprises 13 residues. V was pared by 7 bases and J by 5 bases, with 12 bases between. Written as DNA, the CDR3 is TGTGCCATCAAAGCGACAGCTGATCAGCCCCAGCATTTT. Its translation is CAIKATADQPQHF.

V usage is TRBV7-3 and J usage is TRBJ2-1; no clear D gene. This CDR3 is 16 amino acids long. Germline V gives CDR1 SGHTA, CDR2 FQGTGA. V lost 5 bases, J lost 2 bases, and 16 bases lay in between. The CDR3 coding sequence is TGTGCCAGCAGCCCCGAGGCGGCATCCCCCTACAATGAGCAGTTCTTC. It yields the protein CASSPEAASPYNEQFF.

Only a few counts were recorded for this clonotype. The chain links TRBV18 to TRBJ1-1; perhaps TRBD1 as D (5 bases). The CDR3 sequence is 13 residues long. V dropped 5 bases and J dropped 1 base, with 8 bases sitting between them. Germline loops: CDR1 KGHSH, CDR2 LQKENI. CDR3 amino acids: CASSEDRNTEAFF. The CDR3 coding sequence is TGTGCCAGCTCAGAAGACAGGAACACTGAAGCTTTCTTT.

Only a few counts were recorded for this clonotype. V gene TRBV11-3 combines with J gene TRBJ1-1; D possibly corresponds to TRBD1 (5 bases). The CDR3 consists of 16 residues. Germline-derived CDR1 and CDR2 are SGHNT and YENEEA. Between the trimmed V and J ends, which lost 2 bases and 1 base, there was a span of 14 bases. In nucleotides, the CDR3 is TGTGCCAGCAGCTTAATGACAGCAACCCCGAACACTGAAGCTTTCTTT. Its translation: CASSLMTATPNTEAFF.

This clonotype appeared a few times. V usage is TRBV29-1 and J usage is TRBJ2-1; 9 bases fit TRBD1. CDR3 size: 12 residues. Germline V gene sequence: CDR1 SQVTM, CDR2 ANQGSEA. CDR3 bases: TGCATCTCAGGGACAGGGCCCAATGAGCAGTTCTTC. Translation: CISGTGPNEQFF.

This clonotype was recorded at least ten times. The V call is TRBV6-5, the J call TRBJ2-3; a possible D gene is TRBD2 (6 bases). Between the trimmed V and J ends, which lost 0 bases and 6 bases, there was a span of 13 bases. This CDR3 contains 15 residues. Germline CDR1 and CDR2: MNHEY and SVGAGI. The CDR3 coding sequence is TGTGCCAGCAGTTACTCCTGGGAGGCGGGCGATACGCAGTATTTT. It encodes CASSYSWEAGDTQYF.

This clonotype has more than one count but fewer than ten. A read error may account for a junction end that differs from germline. The V gene is TRBV7-2, the J gene TRBJ1-2; D uncertain. There are 14 residues in the CDR3. Germline CDR1 reads SGHTA; CDR2 reads FQGNSA. CDR3 sequence: CASSSMTANYDYTF. CDR3 DNA: TGTGCCAGCAGCTCCATGACTGCTAACTATGACTACACCTTC.

This clonotype was recorded at least ten times. The chain has TRBV11-3 and TRBJ2-2, with 10 bases identical to TRBD2. Germline values: CDR1 SGHNT, CDR2 YENEEA. With 2 bases clipped from V and 1 base from J, the junction kept 4 bases outside the gene matches. The CDR3 is made up of 17 amino acids. The CDR3 region has the DNA TGTGCCAGCAGCTTACTAGCGGGGGCCCAGAACACCGGGGAGCTGTTTTTT. Translating gives CASSLLAGAQNTGELFF.

V usage is TRBV6-4 and J usage is TRBJ2-7, with 7 bases aligning to TRBD2. The V gene's germline CDR1 is MRHNA and CDR2 SNTAGT. After removal of 2 bases from V and 2 bases from J, the junction contained 6 bases not matched to a gene. The CDR3 consists of 15 residues. This CDR3 is CASSDNPAGPYEQYF. The CDR3, as DNA: TGTGCCAGCAGTGACAACCCAGCGGGGCCCTACGAGCAGTACTTC.

V gene TRBV29-1 combines with J gene TRBJ2-5, with a possible D match to TRBD1 (5 bases). The CDR3 extends over 15 amino acids. Germline-derived CDR1 and CDR2 are SQVTM and ANQGSEA. With 6 bases removed from V and 5 bases from J, the gap between germline ends came to 22 bases. Here the CDR3 DNA reads TGCAGCGTCGACCCCTCCCTAGACAGTATCGAGACCCAGTACTTC. Its translation: CSVDPSLDSIETQYF.

This clonotype was recorded at least ten times. The genes are TRBV11-2 and TRBJ2-2; maybe TRBD2 (7 bases). CDR1 is SGHAT and CDR2 is FQNNGV in the germline V gene. The CDR3 has 15 residues. V was shortened by 1 base and J by 5 bases, with 11 bases between the two germline ends. In DNA form, the CDR3 reads TGTGCCAGCAGCTTAGTCCGGGGGGCAACCGGGGAGCTGTTTTTT. Protein: CASSLVRGATGELFF.

The CDR3 DNA reads as TGTGCCAGCAGTGCCCCCGCGGCAGCCACTAACTATGGCTACACCTTC. Its translation: CASSAPAAATNYGYTF. This chain connects TRBV6-1 to TRBJ1-2; D call uncertain. The CDR3 consists of 16 residues. With 4 bases removed from V and 0 bases from J, the gap between germline ends came to 15 bases. Germline V gives CDR1 MNHNS, CDR2 SASEGT.